This T cell receptor (beta chain) is from a study of blood T cell repertoires in COVID-19. Study in general: Samples taken during acute and convalescent COVID-19 were collected in the United States, Italy and Spain. PBMCs, B-cell-depleted T cells, or T cells were the source of the cDNA or gDNA that made up the material.

Germline CDR1 KGHSH, CDR2 LQKENI. This CDR3 contains 15 residues. Trimming removed 0 bases at V and 1 base at J, with 9 bases between. In the authors' workflow: Estimation of nucleated cell counts relied on the amplification of reference gene primers. Here immunoSEQ multiplex PCR was the method, and the copy in TCRdb shows in-frame clones only, minus some. From that table come the V and J calls and clone size; the DNA was used to work out D and trimming. The sample lists approximately 100,000 clones, around 82% occurring once. Sequencing was done on a sample of peripheral blood. J is TRBJ1-1 and V is TRBV18; a weak D match, TRBD1 (6 bases). The receptor's source is a man between 65 and 80 years old with active or convalescent COVID-19. DNA of the CDR3: TGTGCCAGCTCACCACCGGCAGGGGCGAACACTGAAGCTTTCTTT. Encoded protein: CASSPPAGANTEAFF.